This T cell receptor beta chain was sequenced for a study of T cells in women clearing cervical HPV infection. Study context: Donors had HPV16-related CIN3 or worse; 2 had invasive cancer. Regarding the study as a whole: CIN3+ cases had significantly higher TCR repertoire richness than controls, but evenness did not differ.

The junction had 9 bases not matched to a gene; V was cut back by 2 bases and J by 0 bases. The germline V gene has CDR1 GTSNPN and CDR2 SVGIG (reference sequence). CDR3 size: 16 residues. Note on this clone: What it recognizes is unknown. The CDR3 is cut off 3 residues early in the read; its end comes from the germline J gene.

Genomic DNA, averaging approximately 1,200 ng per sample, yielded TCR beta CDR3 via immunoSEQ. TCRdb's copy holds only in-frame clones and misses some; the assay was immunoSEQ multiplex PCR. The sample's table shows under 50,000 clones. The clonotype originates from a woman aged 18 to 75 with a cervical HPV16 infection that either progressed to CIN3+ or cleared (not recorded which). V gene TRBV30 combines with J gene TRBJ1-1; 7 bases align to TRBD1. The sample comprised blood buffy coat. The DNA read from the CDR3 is TGTGCCTGGAGTCCGGGACAGAGGATCATGAACACTGAA. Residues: CAWSPGQRIMNTE. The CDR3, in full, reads CAWSPGQRIMNTEAFF. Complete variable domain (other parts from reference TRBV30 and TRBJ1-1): SQTIHQWPATLVQPVGSPLSLECTVEGTSNPNLYWYRQAAGRGLQLLFYSVGIGQISSEVPQNLSASRPQDRQFILSSKKLLLSDSGFYLCAWSPGQRIMNTEAFFGQGTRLTVV.